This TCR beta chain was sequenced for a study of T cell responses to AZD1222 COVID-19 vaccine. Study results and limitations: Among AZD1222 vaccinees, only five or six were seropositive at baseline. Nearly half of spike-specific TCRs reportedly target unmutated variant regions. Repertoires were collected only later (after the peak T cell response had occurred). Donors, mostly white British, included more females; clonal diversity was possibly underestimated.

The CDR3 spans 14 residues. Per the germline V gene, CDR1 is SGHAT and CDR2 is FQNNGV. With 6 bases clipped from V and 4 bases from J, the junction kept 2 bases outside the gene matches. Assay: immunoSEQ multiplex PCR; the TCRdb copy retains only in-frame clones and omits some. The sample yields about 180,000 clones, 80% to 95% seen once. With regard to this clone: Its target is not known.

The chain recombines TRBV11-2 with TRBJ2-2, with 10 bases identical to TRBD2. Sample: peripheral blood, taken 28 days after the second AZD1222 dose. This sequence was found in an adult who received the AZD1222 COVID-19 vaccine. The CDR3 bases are TGTGCCAGCAGTCTAGCGGGGGCCACCGGGGAGCTGTTTTTT. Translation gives CASSLAGATGELFF.